Each of the 2 T cell receptor beta chains below was sequenced from the same sample in a study of cytomegalovirus exposure and HLA in healthy donors. Researchers ran the PCR with 60 Vbeta and 13 Jbeta primers. The data were produced by immunoSEQ multiplex PCR, yet TCRdb's version contains in-frame clones alone and is incomplete. The sample includes 100,000 or so clones, 81% of them seen just once. Sequencing used PBMCs. These receptors were obtained from a man aged 40-55 years in good health and CMV-seropositive.

V and J are TRBV19 and TRBJ2-5; TRBD1 agrees at 11 bases. Germline trimming cut 6 bases from V and 1 base from J; bases unmatched to any gene: 1. CDR3 length equals 14 residues. Germline lookup yields CDR1 LNHDA and CDR2 SQIVND (reference sequence). As DNA, the CDR3 is TGTGCCAGTAGGGGGACAGGGGGCCAAGAGACCCAGTACTTC. It codes for CASRGTGGQETQYF.

The chain couples TRBV7-6 to TRBJ1-2; D might be TRBD1 (5 bases). Trimming shortened V by 5 bases and J by 5 bases, and 15 bases separated the two germline ends. The CDR3 sequence is 14 residues long. CDR1 is SGHVS and CDR2 is FNYEAQ in the germline V gene. The CDR3 here is CASSGPGLSYGYTF. DNA for the CDR3: TGTGCCAGCAGCGGGCCGGGACTGAGTTATGGCTACACCTTC.